The rows below give T cell receptor beta chains drawn from one sample of a study of cytomegalovirus exposure and HLA in healthy donors. Sequenced by immunoSEQ multiplex PCR; TCRdb stores in-frame clones only, minus some. The table lists 200,000 to 250,000 clones. The sequenced sample was PBMCs. The receptors were gathered from a girl aged 2 to 9 in good health and CMV-seropositive. Both conserved end residues are part of each CDR3. D genes are given only for firm matches.

v_call	d_call	j_call	cdr3_aa	cdr3_nt
TRBV10-3	TRBD2	TRBJ2-7	CAISDGTSLIYEQYF	TGTGCCATCAGTGACGGGACTAGCCTCATCTACGAGCAGTACTTC
TRBV6-1	.	TRBJ2-7	CASSGGSSYEQYF	TGTGCCAGCAGTGGCGGCAGCTCCTACGAGCAGTACTTC
TRBV7-9	TRBD1	TRBJ1-1	CASSWTGAEAFF	TGTGCCAGCAGCTGGACAGGGGCTGAAGCTTTCTTT
TRBV6-4	TRBD2	TRBJ2-4	CASSDSLWTSGRIYANIQYF	TGTGCCAGCAGTGACTCTCTTTGGACTAGCGGGAGGATTTATGCGAACATTCAGTACTTC
TRBV15	TRBD1	TRBJ1-2	CATSRGTGANYGYTF	TGTGCCACCAGCAGAGGGACAGGAGCTAACTATGGCTACACCTTC
TRBV29-1	TRBD1	TRBJ2-7	CSVSTGTAYEQYF	TGCAGCGTAAGTACCGGGACAGCCTACGAGCAGTACTTC
TRBV29-1	.	TRBJ1-1	CSVFGGGTEAFF	TGCAGCGTTTTCGGGGGGGGTACTGAAGCTTTCTTT
TRBV5-6	.	TRBJ2-7	CASSFRLTFSYEQYF	TGTGCCAGCAGCTTTCGACTGACCTTTTCCTACGAGCAGTACTTC
TRBV5-1	.	TRBJ2-3	CASSLASGTSTDTQYF	TGCGCCAGCAGCTTGGCATCAGGAACTAGCACAGATACGCAGTATTTT
TRBV7-2	TRBD2	TRBJ2-7	CASSALTSGTYEQYF	TGTGCCAGCAGCGCCCTGACTAGCGGGACTTACGAGCAGTACTTC
TRBV6-6	TRBD1	TRBJ1-5	CASSYRDRGQPQHF	TGTGCCAGCAGTTACCGGGACAGGGGTCAGCCCCAGCATTTT
TRBV25-1	TRBD1	TRBJ2-7	CANRDSYYEQYF	TGTGCCAACAGGGACAGCTACTACGAGCAGTACTTC
TRBV2	.	TRBJ2-5	CASSKTGWRVIDTQYF	TGTGCCAGCAGTAAGACAGGGTGGAGGGTGATTGATACCCAGTACTTC
TRBV7-9	TRBD1	TRBJ2-5	CASSPGQQETQYF	TGTGCCAGCAGCCCGGGACAGCAAGAGACCCAGTACTTC
TRBV2	.	TRBJ2-7	CASTDGRRYF	TGTGCCAGCACGGATGGGAGGAGGTACTTC
TRBV15	TRBD1	TRBJ2-4	CATSRDGGTGPNIQYF	TGTGCCACCAGCAGAGATGGGGGGACAGGGCCGAACATTCAGTACTTC
TRBV30	TRBD1	TRBJ1-5	CAWSTLIGQGSNQPQHF	TGTGCCTGGAGTACGCTAATAGGACAGGGTAGCAATCAGCCCCAGCATTTT
TRBV18	.	TRBJ1-1	CASSPGLPGEAFF	TGTGCCAGCTCACCAGGCCTACCGGGTGAAGCTTTCTTT
TRBV10-3	.	TRBJ1-5	CAIKGRVDQPQHF	TGTGCCATCAAGGGCAGGGTTGATCAGCCCCAGCATTTT
TRBV7-2	TRBD1	TRBJ2-5	CASSEGQGAYIGQYF	TGTGCCAGCAGCGAGGGACAGGGGGCGTATATTGGCCAGTACTTC
TRBV20-1	.	TRBJ2-1	CSARASLELF	TGCAGTGCTAGAGCTAGTCTGGAGCTCTTC
TRBV15	.	TRBJ1-4	CATSKSGRAYEKLFF	TGTGCCACCAGCAAATCAGGGAGGGCCTATGAAAAACTGTTTTTT
TRBV28	TRBD1	TRBJ2-6	CASRSVGQGFSGANVLTF	TGTGCCAGCCGTAGCGTGGGACAGGGCTTCTCTGGGGCCAACGTCCTGACTTTC
TRBV18	.	TRBJ1-4	CASSPVNAGPTNEKLFF	TGTGCCAGCTCACCGGTTAATGCAGGGCCAACTAATGAAAAACTGTTTTTT
TRBV15	.	TRBJ1-1	CATSTRAAGTEAFF	TGTGCCACCAGCACTCGGGCCGCGGGGACTGAAGCTTTCTTT
TRBV27	TRBD2	TRBJ2-7	CASSSSSGRASGEQYF	TGTGCCAGCAGTTCCTCAAGCGGGAGGGCCTCGGGTGAGCAGTACTTC
TRBV28	.	TRBJ2-7	CASGLGQANYEQYF	TGTGCCAGCGGGCTTGGCCAGGCAAACTACGAGCAGTACTTC
TRBV27	.	TRBJ1-1	CASSLPGQEAFF	TGTGCCAGCAGTTTACCGGGACAAGAAGCTTTCTTT
TRBV13	.	TRBJ1-1	CASSLGRGTEAFF	TGTGCCAGCAGCTTAGGCCGGGGGACTGAAGCTTTCTTT
TRBV11-2	.	TRBJ1-2	CASSLFAGEMGGYTF	TGTGCCAGCAGCTTATTTGCCGGGGAAATGGGTGGCTACACCTTC
TRBV5-1	.	TRBJ2-7	CASSFSGAYEQYF	TGCGCCAGCAGCTTTTCGGGAGCCTACGAGCAGTACTTC
TRBV5-1	.	TRBJ1-3	CASSGLGVAGNTIYF	TGCGCCAGCAGCGGGTTAGGGGTGGCTGGAAACACCATATATTTT
TRBV7-9	.	TRBJ2-1	CASSLLNEQFF	TGTGCCAGCAGCTTACTGAATGAGCAGTTCTTC
TRBV4-1	TRBD2	TRBJ2-7	CASSRASGSYEQYF	TGCGCCAGCAGCCGGGCTAGCGGATCCTACGAGCAGTACTTC
TRBV7-9	.	TRBJ2-7	CASSSFGGRGNEQYF	TGTGCCAGCAGTTCATTTGGGGGCAGGGGAAACGAGCAGTACTTC
TRBV13	.	TRBJ2-7	CASSPPDTSSYEQYF	TGTGCCAGCAGCCCCCCCGATACGAGCTCCTACGAGCAGTACTTC
TRBV11-2	TRBD2	TRBJ2-7	CASSSGTSGLYEQYF	TGTGCCAGCAGCTCCGGGACTAGCGGCCTCTACGAGCAGTACTTC
TRBV5-1	TRBD1	TRBJ1-6	CASSSDRGVDNSPLHF	TGCGCCAGCAGCTCGGACAGGGGAGTGGATAATTCACCCCTCCACTTT
TRBV28	TRBD2	TRBJ2-3	CASSLGASGSTDTQYF	TGTGCCAGCAGTTTGGGTGCTAGCGGGAGCACAGATACGCAGTATTTT
TRBV4-1	TRBD2	TRBJ2-5	CASSQGEGSAGTSAVSETQYF	TGCGCCAGCAGCCAAGGGGAGGGGTCCGCTGGGACTAGCGCGGTGTCAGAGACCCAGTACTTC
TRBV7-9	TRBD1	TRBJ2-7	CASSLRGSGYEQYF	TGTGCCAGCAGCCTCAGGGGGAGTGGATACGAGCAGTACTTC
TRBV2	.	TRBJ1-4	CASSEFPGMNEKLFF	TGTGCCAGCAGTGAGTTTCCCGGGATGAATGAAAAACTGTTTTTT
TRBV28	.	TRBJ1-2	CASSFGGNYGYTF	TGTGCCAGCAGTTTTGGGGGGAACTATGGCTACACCTTC